This TCR beta chain was profiled in a study of siplizumab effects on memory and regulatory T cells. CDR1 is SGHVS, CDR2 FQNEAQ, per germline. With 7 bases removed from V and 4 bases from J, the gap between germline ends came to 14 bases. CDR3 length equals 14 residues. The assay looked at 100,000 or so TCR templates in each sample. TCRdb keeps only in-frame clones here, not all; method: immunoSEQ multiplex PCR. The data show 70,000 to 90,000 clones, with around 89% seen just once and roughly 14% held by the top ten. With regard to this clone: Its antigen is currently unknown.

Whole-study findings and limits: In controls, around 25% of mappable alloreactive CD4+ clones were Treg-derived on average, versus 68.8% with siplizumab. The suppressive capacity of proliferating Tregs from siplizumab cultures remained unconfirmed.

This chain links TRBV7-8 with TRBJ1-5; possible D gene TRBD1, 5 bases. This sequence originates from a human donor in good health. Sequenced: CD4+ T cells sorted from blood. The CDR3 reads CASTRGRGNQPQHF. The CDR3, as DNA: TGTGCCAGCACCAGAGGTCGGGGGAATCAGCCCCAGCATTTT.